Listed below are T cell receptor beta chains from one sample, sequenced in a study of cytomegalovirus exposure and HLA in healthy donors. Sequencing was performed with immunoSEQ multiplex PCR; in TCRdb, only in-frame clones are kept and a portion is missing. The repertoire holds about 160,000 clones, with roughly 80% as singletons. The sample consisted of PBMCs. The receptor set was obtained from a male donor in good health and CMV-seronegative. CDR3s include the opening cysteine and the closing phenylalanine or tryptophan. The D gene is left open where the match is weak. Some rows mark clone size as missing; the rest say once, few, many or name a class of expanded clone.

abundance | d_gene | j_gene | len | v_gene | CDR3nt | CDR3aa
- | TRBD1 | TRBJ1-1 | 15 | TRBV6-1 | TGTGCCAGCAGTAGAATACAGGGGTCGGGTACTGAAGCTTTCTTT | CASSRIQGSGTEAFF
- | - | TRBJ2-3 | 18 | TRBV21-1 | TGTGCCAGCAGCAAAGACCGACTAGCGGGGGCGACCACAGATACGCAGTATTTT | CASSKDRLAGATTDTQYF
- | - | TRBJ2-2 | 13 | TRBV29-1 | TGCAGCGTTTCCGGACAGAACACCGGGGAGCTGTTTTTT | CSVSGQNTGELFF
- | - | TRBJ2-4 | 17 | TRBV19 | TGTGCCAGTAGTATAGAGTCCTTAAGACTAGCCAAAAACATTCAGTACTTC | CASSIESLRLAKNIQYF
- | TRBD1 | TRBJ1-2 | 16 | TRBV6-5 | TGTGCCAGCAGTTACCGACAGGGGGGGATAGCCTCCGGCTACACCTTC | CASSYRQGGIASGYTF
- | - | TRBJ1-2 | 11 | TRBV10-3 | TGTGCCATCGGGGACATCCGTGGCTACACCTTC | CAIGDIRGYTF
- | TRBD1 | TRBJ2-7 | 13 | TRBV7-3 | TGTGCCAGCAGCCCGGGCACAGGGGGCGAGCAGTACTTC | CASSPGTGGEQYF
- | TRBD1 | TRBJ2-1 | 14 | TRBV30 | TGTGCCTGGAGGCAAGGGGGCCGCTACAATGAGCAGTTCTTC | CAWRQGGRYNEQFF
- | - | TRBJ1-5 | 13 | TRBV6-1 | TGTGCCAGCAGTGAAGGACCTTTGGCGGGGCAGCATTTT | CASSEGPLAGQHF
- | TRBD1 | TRBJ2-3 | 15 | TRBV27 | TGTGCCAGCAGTTCCCGGGACAGGGCGACAGATACGCAGTATTTT | CASSSRDRATDTQYF
- | TRBD1 | TRBJ2-4 | 12 | TRBV5-1 | TGCGCCAGCAGCTCGGCCCTGGACAGGATGTACTTC | CASSSALDRMYF
few | TRBD1 | TRBJ1-1 | 14 | TRBV30 | TGTGCCTGGAACGGCGACAGGGCGAACACTGAAGCTTTCTTT | CAWNGDRANTEAFF
- | - | TRBJ2-7 | 13 | TRBV5-1 | TGCGCCAGCAGCTTGGACCAGGGCCGCGAGCAGTACTTC | CASSLDQGREQYF
- | - | TRBJ2-7 | 15 | TRBV9 | TGTGCCAGCAGCGTAGCAGGGACACCAGACTACGAGCAGTACTTC | CASSVAGTPDYEQYF
once | TRBD2 | TRBJ2-7 | 17 | TRBV11-1 | TGTGCCAGCAGCTTAGCCTCGGGATTAGCGGGTTCCTACGAGCAGTACTTC | CASSLASGLAGSYEQYF
- | TRBD1 | TRBJ2-7 | 17 | TRBV9 | TGTGCCAGCAGCGTAGACGTGGGGGACAGGGGCACCTACGAGCAGTACTTC | CASSVDVGDRGTYEQYF
- | TRBD1 | TRBJ1-1 | 14 | TRBV7-2 | TGTGCCAGCAGCTTAGGACAGGGAGGTCGTGAAGCTTTCTTT | CASSLGQGGREAFF
- | - | TRBJ2-3 | 15 | TRBV5-4 | TGTGCCAGCAGCTTGCGGAGGACGAACACAGATACGCAGTATTTT | CASSLRRTNTDTQYF
- | TRBD1 | TRBJ2-7 | 14 | TRBV29-1 | TGCAGCGTCCGGACAGGGCAGAGCTCCTACGAGCAGTACTTC | CSVRTGQSSYEQYF
- | - | TRBJ2-1 | 17 | TRBV19 | TGTGCCAGTAGTCCCCGGGGAGGAGGCGGAGATTACAATGAGCAGTTCTTC | CASSPRGGGGDYNEQFF
- | - | TRBJ2-7 | 13 | TRBV13 | TGTGCCAGCAGCCCCTCAAGGGGTTACGAGCAGTACTTC | CASSPSRGYEQYF
- | - | TRBJ2-1 | 13 | TRBV14 | TGTGCCAGCAGCCAAACGGAGATGTCGGAGCAGTTCTTC | CASSQTEMSEQFF
- | TRBD1 | TRBJ1-2 | 15 | TRBV28 | TGTGCCAGCAGTTCTGTAGGGACAGGGAACTATGGCTACACCTTC | CASSSVGTGNYGYTF
- | - | TRBJ1-2 | 13 | TRBV6-1 | TGTGCCACCCATAACCCAGGGCCCTATGGCTACACCTTC | CATHNPGPYGYTF
few | TRBD1 | TRBJ1-1 | 15 | TRBV4-2 | TGTGCCAGCAGCCCTGGGGACAGACCGAACACTGAAGCTTTCTTT | CASSPGDRPNTEAFF
- | - | TRBJ2-7 | 15 | TRBV11-2 | TGTGCCAGCAGCCCCTCAACAGGGCCCTTCTACGAGCAGTACTTC | CASSPSTGPFYEQYF
- | - | TRBJ1-5 | 14 | TRBV30 | TGTGCCTGGAGTGTACAGGACGGCAATCAGCCCCAGCATTTT | CAWSVQDGNQPQHF
- | - | TRBJ1-6 | 14 | TRBV7-9 | TGTGCCAGCAGCTTGAGGGGGGGAGATTCACCCCTCCACTTT | CASSLRGGDSPLHF
- | TRBD1 | TRBJ2-3 | 15 | TRBV12-5 | TGTGCTAGTGGTTTCACCGGACAGGGAACAGATACGCAGTATTTT | CASGFTGQGTDTQYF
- | - | TRBJ2-5 | 18 | TRBV7-9 | TGTGCCAGCAGCCCCGCGCGGGGTGTAACCGCTGTTCAAGAGACCCAGTACTTC | CASSPARGVTAVQETQYF
- | TRBD2 | TRBJ2-1 | 13 | TRBV2 | TGTGCCAGCATAGGACTAGGAGGCAATGAGCAGTTCTTC | CASIGLGGNEQFF
- | TRBD2 | TRBJ2-1 | 16 | TRBV5-1 | TGCGCCAGCAGCTTTCGGACTAGCGGGAGCGGGAATGAGCAGTTCTTC | CASSFRTSGSGNEQFF
few | - | TRBJ2-7 | 15 | TRBV28 | TGTGCCAGCAGTCTCCACAGGGGAGGTCCCTACGAGCAGTACTTC | CASSLHRGGPYEQYF
- | TRBD1 | TRBJ2-5 | 15 | TRBV19 | TGTGCCAGTAGTCCGGGGACAGGGGGCATCGGGACCCAGTACTTC | CASSPGTGGIGTQYF
once | - | TRBJ1-3 | 15 | TRBV7-8 | TGTGCCAGCAGCTTTGTCCCCGGGGCTGGAAACACCATATATTTT | CASSFVPGAGNTIYF
few | TRBD2 | TRBJ2-1 | 16 | TRBV19 | TGTGCCAGTAGTATAGTAGCGGCTAGCGGGAAAGATGAGCAGTTCTTC | CASSIVAASGKDEQFF
- | TRBD2 | TRBJ2-2 | 17 | TRBV5-1 | TGCGCCAGCAGCTTGGGCCTGACTAGCGGGGTTACCGGGGAGCTGTTTTTT | CASSLGLTSGVTGELFF
- | TRBD1 | TRBJ1-3 | 14 | TRBV4-2 | TGTGCCAGCAGCCCTGGGACAGGGGGAAACACCATATATTTT | CASSPGTGGNTIYF
few | - | TRBJ2-7 | 14 | TRBV6-6 | TGTGCCAGCATTGAGAAGACACCACCCTACGAGCAGTACTTC | CASIEKTPPYEQYF
- | TRBD2 | TRBJ2-3 | 15 | TRBV7-3 | TGTGCCAGCAGCTTAGCGCGGGGGGGCACAGATACGCAGTATTTT | CASSLARGGTDTQYF
- | TRBD2 | TRBJ2-5 | 13 | TRBV29-1 | TGCAGCGTCCCCGCTAGCGGTCAAGAGACCCAGTACTTC | CSVPASGQETQYF
- | TRBD1 | TRBJ1-2 | 16 | TRBV4-2 | TGTGCCAGCAGCCAAGAGGCAAGGGGGCTTGGGAATGGCTACACCTTC | CASSQEARGLGNGYTF
- | TRBD1 | TRBJ2-7 | 16 | TRBV2 | TGTGCCAGCAGTGCCGGGACAGGGTCGGTATCCTACGAGCAGTACTTC | CASSAGTGSVSYEQYF
- | TRBD1 | TRBJ2-7 | 16 | TRBV7-9 | TGTTCCAGCAGCCCCCGGACGGGACAGGAGTCCTACGAGCAGTACTTC | CSSSPRTGQESYEQYF
- | TRBD1 | TRBJ1-1 | 15 | TRBV7-6 | TGTGCCAGCAGCTCTAACAGGGGTCTCATCACTGAAGCTTTCTTT | CASSSNRGLITEAFF
- | TRBD2 | TRBJ2-3 | 18 | TRBV4-3 | TGCGCCAGCAGCCAAGATCTTGGACTAGCGGGAGGGCGGGATACGCAGTATTTT | CASSQDLGLAGGRDTQYF
- | - | TRBJ2-3 | 18 | TRBV4-1 | TGCGCCAGCACCGGGACAGGGTGGCGGGGGGGGCTCACAGATACGCAGTATTTT | CASTGTGWRGGLTDTQYF
- | TRBD2 | TRBJ2-2 | 16 | TRBV5-4 | TGTGCCAGCAGCTTGGGTCTAGCGGGAGGGTCTGGGGAGCTGTTTTTT | CASSLGLAGGSGELFF
few | - | TRBJ2-6 | 14 | TRBV11-1 | TGTGCCAGCAGCCCAGGGGTTGGGGCCAACGTCCTGACTTTC | CASSPGVGANVLTF
- | - | TRBJ1-2 | 13 | TRBV5-1 | TGCGCCAGCAGCTTGGAAGGGGCGTATGGCTACACCTTC | CASSLEGAYGYTF
- | - | TRBJ2-2 | 13 | TRBV6-5 | TGTGCCAGCCTGGTACCGGGCACCGGGGAGCTGTTTTTT | CASLVPGTGELFF
- | TRBD1 | TRBJ1-4 | 16 | TRBV19 | TGTGCCAGTACCCAAGGCGGGACAGCAACTAATGAAAAACTGTTTTTT | CASTQGGTATNEKLFF
- | TRBD1 | TRBJ1-6 | 14 | TRBV6-1 | TGTGCCAGCAGTGGCAGACAGGGTAATTCACCCCTCCACTTT | CASSGRQGNSPLHF